This TCR beta chain was obtained from a study of CD8+CD57+ T cells in acquired aplastic anemia. Study in general: Quantities of DNA derived from sorted CD4+ and CD8+ cells averaged 3.2 ug. Healthy donors averaged about 11 million reads for CD4+ cells.

Genomic DNA constituted the template upon which TCR beta VDJ and CDR3 profiling was performed. MiXCR, run by TCRdb on the reads, gives a single entry per CDR3 protein. The table lists about 210,000 distinct CDR3 sequences, roughly 35% of them singletons, with around 1.1% in the top ten. This clonotype was seen at least ten times. The target antigen is unknown. CDR3 length: 15 amino acids. Germline assignment: CDR1 DFQATT and CDR2 SNEGSKA (reference sequence). Trimming removed 0 bases at V and 3 bases at J, with 14 bases between. General study findings and limits: Patients and controls were not found to differ significantly in CD8+ Simpson's diversity. In common between the patients and the controls were more than 25 CD8+ CDR3 sequences.

The sequencing sample was made of sorted CD4+, CD8+, or CD8+CD57+ T cells (not recorded which) from PBMCs. The rearrangement uses TRBV20-1 and TRBJ1-1; tentatively, D is TRBD1 (5 bases). The TCR comes from a human donor in good health, serving as a control. The DNA for the CDR3 is TGCAGTGCTAGAGATTTTGAGCAGGGATACACTGAAGCTTTCTTT. Translating it yields CSARDFEQGYTEAFF.